This passage covers 15 T cell receptor beta chains from one sample sequenced in a study of cytomegalovirus exposure and HLA in healthy donors. This PCR relied on a set of 60 Vbeta primers and 13 Jbeta primers. Profiling relied on immunoSEQ multiplex PCR, and the TCRdb table lists in-frame clones only, not all of them. The sample shows 99,000 or so clones, approximately 83% of them seen only once. The sequenced material came from PBMCs. These receptors came from a female donor in good health and CMV-seropositive.

The chain recombines TRBV6-1 with TRBJ1-2; possibly TRBD1 for D (6 bases). Trimming pared 3 bases from V and 4 bases from J, leaving 9 bases between. CDR1 and CDR2 (germline): MNHNS, SASEGT. The CDR3 runs to 13 residues. The DNA for the CDR3 is TGTGCCAGCAGTGACGGACAGCCCTATGGCTACACCTTC. This gives the protein CASSDGQPYGYTF.

The chain joins TRBV10-2 to TRBJ1-2; D remains unclear. Germline-derived CDR1 and CDR2 are WSHSY and SAAADI. V was pared by 5 bases and J by 6 bases, with 13 bases between. This CDR3 is built from 13 residues. This chain's CDR3 is CASSNDAADGYTF. The CDR3, as DNA: TGCGCCAGCAGTAATGACGCAGCGGATGGCTACACCTTC.

The chain has TRBV23-1 and TRBJ1-5, with a possible D match to TRBD1 (5 bases). TRBV23-1 belongs to the ORF category, with a function that is uncertain. Trimming pared 4 bases from V and 10 bases from J, leaving 23 bases between. There are 16 residues in the CDR3. In nucleotides, the CDR3 is TGCGCCAGCAGTCGCGACGGTGCGAGAAGAACAGGCCCCCAGCATTTT. Its protein product is CASSRDGARRTGPQHF.

This clone was observed a single time. The chain joins TRBV28 to TRBJ2-3, with 7 positions matching TRBD2. The CDR3 loop spans 19 amino acids. The J segment lost 1 base and the V segment lost 9 bases, leaving 22 bases of the junction unmatched. CDR1 and CDR2 from the germline V gene are MDHEN and SYDVKM. The CDR3, as DNA: TGTGCCAGTGGGAAATCGGGGGGTGGAAGGTGGTTTGGCACAGATACGCAGTATTTT. Translated, it gives CASGKSGGGRWFGTDTQYF.

To note about this clone: One end of the junction is discordant with germline, which a read error may explain. This chain uses TRBV6-1 with TRBJ1-2; no firm D call. Germline assignment: CDR1 MNHNS and CDR2 SASEGT. The CDR3 length is 16 residues. The CDR3 region has the DNA TGTGCCAGCAGTGAATCTCCAGGAGGGTTGAGCTATGGCTACCCCTTC. This sequence encodes CASSESPGGLSYGYPF.

The count of this clone is one. V is TRBV19 and J is TRBJ1-1; D perhaps matches TRBD1 (5 bases). This CDR3 is built from 12 residues. V shed 2 bases and J shed 7 bases, with 8 bases lying between them. Per germline, CDR1 LNHDA and CDR2 SQIVND (reference sequence). The CDR3 nucleotides are TGTGCCAGTAGTATAAGACAGAATGAAGCTTTCTTT. It yields the protein CASSIRQNEAFF. The variable domain in full, completed from reference TRBV19 and TRBJ1-1, reads DGGITQSPKYLFRKEGQNVTLSCEQNLNHDAMYWYRQDPGQGLRLIYYSQIVNDFQKGDIAEGYSVSREKKESFPLTVTSAQKNPTAFYLCASSIRQNEAFFGQGTRLTVV.

The chain combines TRBV10-2 with TRBJ1-5, with 8 bases lining up with TRBD1. Trimming took 8 bases from V and 4 from J; bases not matched to a gene: 7. The CDR3 sequence is 14 residues long. Germline lookup yields CDR1 WSHSY and CDR2 SAAADI. The CDR3 DNA follows: TGCGCCAGCCGAGTGACAGGGGCGAATCAGCCCCAGCATTTT. Its translation: CASRVTGANQPQHF.

The chain is built from TRBV29-1 and TRBJ2-1, with D perhaps TRBD2 (6 bases). With 6 bases removed from V and 0 bases from J, the gap between germline ends came to 15 bases. Looked up from germline, CDR1 is SQVTM and CDR2 is ANQGSEA. The CDR3 extends over 15 amino acids. This chain's CDR3 is CSVVGTESSYNEQFF. The CDR3 DNA is TGCAGCGTCGTTGGGACTGAGAGCTCCTACAATGAGCAGTTCTTC.

This chain uses TRBV12-5 with TRBJ1-1, with 11 bases identical to TRBD1. This CDR3 region has 15 residues. Looked up from germline, CDR1 is LGHNT and CDR2 is FRNRAP. J gave up 7 bases and V 4 bases, and 8 bases lay outside the gene matches. This CDR3 reads CASGSWTGGWGEAFF. The CDR3 DNA follows: TGTGCTAGTGGTTCCTGGACAGGGGGCTGGGGTGAAGCTTTCTTT.

The chain combines TRBV5-4 with TRBJ2-3, with D hard to call. V gave up 6 bases and J gave up 7 bases, with 18 bases separating them. This CDR3 has 14 residues. Germline values: CDR1 SGHNT, CDR2 YYREEE (reference sequence). CDR3 protein: CASTNRLTQNTQYF. DNA of the CDR3: TGTGCCAGCACCAATCGATTGACACAGAATACGCAGTATTTT.

This clone was detected only a few times. The chain links TRBV2 to TRBJ2-1; possibly TRBD1 for D (6 bases). Deletions cut 7 bases from V and 6 bases from J, with 22 bases between. CDR3 length: 16 amino acids. The germline gives CDR1 SNHLY, CDR2 FYNNEI. As DNA, the CDR3 is TGTGCCAGCACTGGACTGGGTCCCCTCAGGGGCAATGAGCAGTTCTTC. Amino acid sequence: CASTGLGPLRGNEQFF.

This chain joins TRBV7-9 and TRBJ2-3; 9 nucleotides match TRBD1. Germline CDR1 and CDR2: SEHNR and FQNEAQ (reference sequence). This CDR3 has 17 amino acids. V trimming: 5 bases; J trimming: 3 bases; junction bases outside the gene matches: 12. CDR3 coding DNA: TGTGCCAGCAGCCAAAGTTCCGGGACAGGGAGTACAGATACGCAGTATTTT. Protein product: CASSQSSGTGSTDTQYF.

The J gene is TRBJ2-3, the V gene TRBV6-4, with TRBD2 matching over 11 bases. This CDR3 is 16 amino acids long. V lost 6 bases to trimming and J lost 5 bases; unmatched junction nucleotides: 10. Germline-derived CDR1 and CDR2 are MRHNA and SNTAGT. The DNA for the CDR3 is TGTGCCAGCAGGCAAATAGCGGGAGGGCCAAAAGATACGCAGTATTTT. It encodes CASRQIAGGPKDTQYF.

V is TRBV15 and J is TRBJ2-1, with 8 bases identical to TRBD2. Losses at the gene ends were 4 bases for V and 7 bases for J; bases not matched to a gene: 6. Germline V gene data show CDR1 as LNHNV and CDR2 as YYDKDF (reference sequence). The CDR3 has 14 amino acids. The CDR3 here is CATSKTSATNEQFF. The CDR3 nucleotides are TGTGCCACCAGCAAGACTAGCGCGACAAATGAGCAGTTCTTC.

The chain recombines TRBV19 with TRBJ2-1; D is possibly TRBD2 (7 bases). The CDR3 is 17 residues long. Trimming left V 3 bases short and J 0 bases short, with 15 bases between. Germline CDR1 and CDR2: LNHDA and SQIVND (reference sequence). The CDR3 region has the DNA TGTGCCAGTAGTATCAGCTCGGGGGGCGACTCCTACAATGAGCAGTTCTTC. It codes for CASSISSGGDSYNEQFF.